This TCR beta chain was recovered during a study of regulatory T cells in long-lasting Graves disease. With iRepertoire HTBI primers and Arm-PCR of CDR3 regions, TCR beta libraries were built. TCRdb reanalysed the multiplex PCR reads using MiXCR and keeps one entry per CDR3 protein. Among roughly 700,000 distinct CDR3 sequences listed, around 30% were seen once. As to time point: persistent/refractory GD, antithyroid drugs over 5 years with positive TRAb. PBMC RNA was the source of the TCR library. The sequence derives from a female donor with Graves disease. The material was peripheral blood mononuclear cells (PBMCs), obtained when the disease was refractory, from a patient treated with antithyroid drugs.

CDR3: CSARDRPGLAYNEQFF. The CDR3 DNA is TGCAGTGCTAGAGATCGTCCGGGACTAGCTTACAATGAGCAGTTCTTC. The chain uses TRBV20-1 and TRBJ2-1; TRBD2 matches at 9 bases. The CDR3 is 16 residues long. Looked up from germline, CDR1 is DFQATT and CDR2 is SNEGSKA (reference sequence). After removal of 0 bases from V and 4 bases from J, the junction contained 7 bases not matched to a gene.